A selection of T cell receptor beta chains follows, all from one sample in a study of blood T cell repertoires in COVID-19. The method was immunoSEQ multiplex PCR; TCRdb's version includes in-frame clones alone and lacks a portion of them. The sample holds about 140,000 clones, 80% to 85% seen once. Sequencing input: peripheral blood. The receptors come from a human donor in a cohort sampled during active COVID-19. CDR3s include the opening cysteine and the closing phenylalanine or tryptophan. A D gene is named only where the DNA matches it firmly. Clone size is stated in some rows and not others, as once, few, many or a class when expanded.

j_gene,d_gene,abundance,v_gene,CDR3aa,CDR3nt
TRBJ1-5,TRBD1,-,TRBV18,CASSPSGGQGAQPQHF,TGTGCCAGCTCACCATCGGGGGGACAGGGCGCTCAGCCCCAGCATTTT
TRBJ2-7,-,-,TRBV27,CASSLVSGGDYEQYF,TGTGCCAGCAGTTTAGTCTCCGGCGGGGACTACGAGCAGTACTTC
TRBJ1-2,-,few,TRBV5-4,CASSLYGVPAGGYTF,TGTGCCAGCAGCTTGTATGGAGTTCCGGCTGGAGGCTACACCTTC
TRBJ2-5,TRBD1,-,TRBV7-9,CASSRRGQGVSETQYF,TGTGCCAGCAGCCGCCGGGGACAGGGGGTGTCAGAGACCCAGTACTTC
TRBJ2-7,TRBD1,-,TRBV6-5,CASKPGTASYEQYF,TGTGCCAGCAAGCCCGGGACAGCGTCCTACGAGCAGTACTTC
TRBJ2-7,TRBD1,-,TRBV18,CASSDTDRGRLEQYF,TGTGCCAGCTCGGATACGGACAGGGGGCGCCTCGAGCAGTACTTC
TRBJ2-3,TRBD1,-,TRBV7-3,CASSQMTGGTDTQYF,TGTGCCAGCAGCCAGATGACAGGGGGCACAGATACGCAGTATTTT
TRBJ2-1,-,-,TRBV5-1,CASSPPLSSFNEQFF,TGCGCCAGCAGCCCCCCACTTTCTTCTTTCAATGAGCAGTTCTTC
TRBJ2-1,-,few,TRBV5-6,CASSLDVREAYNEQFF,TGTGCCAGCAGCTTGGACGTCAGGGAGGCCTACAATGAGCAGTTCTTC
TRBJ2-1,TRBD1,-,TRBV6-6,CASSMGWDSDNEQFF,TGTGCCAGCAGTATGGGGTGGGACAGCGACAATGAGCAGTTCTTC
TRBJ1-2,TRBD1,-,TRBV3-1/TRBV3-2,CASSQEDRGPRGYGYTF,TGTGCCAGCAGCCAAGAGGACAGGGGGCCAAGGGGGTATGGCTACACCTTC
TRBJ1-1,TRBD1,-,TRBV2,CASIRTGASTEAFF,TGTGCCAGCATCCGAACAGGGGCGAGCACTGAAGCTTTCTTT
TRBJ2-3,TRBD2,-,TRBV5-1,CASRRTSGVTDTQYF,TGCGCCAGCAGGAGGACTAGCGGCGTGACAGATACGCAGTATTTT
TRBJ2-5,TRBD2,-,TRBV27,CASSFRLAGQETQYF,TGTGCCAGCAGTTTTCGTCTAGCGGGACAAGAGACCCAGTACTTC
TRBJ2-3,-,-,TRBV3-1/TRBV3-2,CASSQETVFFGTDTQYF,TGTGCCAGCAGCCAAGAAACGGTATTTTTTGGCACAGATACGCAGTATTTT
TRBJ1-2,-,-,TRBV7-2,CASSQDSIYGYTF,TGTGCCAGCAGCCAGGACAGTATCTATGGCTACACCTTC
TRBJ2-5,TRBD1,once,TRBV5-1,CASSVGDRGFETQYF,TGCGCCAGCAGCGTTGGGGACAGGGGTTTTGAGACCCAGTACTTC
TRBJ2-2,-,-,TRBV5-1,CASSPSQGSTGELFF,TGCGCCAGCAGCCCTTCCCAGGGTAGCACCGGGGAGCTGTTTTTT
TRBJ2-5,TRBD1,-,TRBV5-4,CASSLGDRAAETQYF,TGTGCCAGCAGCTTGGGGGACAGGGCTGCAGAGACCCAGTACTTC
TRBJ1-2,TRBD1,-,TRBV5-6,CASSWDRAGGYTF,TGTGCCAGCAGCTGGGACAGGGCGGGTGGCTACACCTTC
TRBJ1-2,-,-,TRBV6-2/TRBV6-3,CASSSKGVVPNGYTF,TGTGCCAGCAGTTCGAAAGGGGTCGTTCCTAATGGCTACACCTTC
TRBJ2-5,-,-,TRBV10-3,CAISEGGGRLETQYF,TGTGCCATCAGCGAGGGCGGGGGCCGCCTGGAGACCCAGTACTTC
TRBJ2-3,-,-,TRBV7-9,CASSLFRVTDTQYF,TGTGCCAGCAGCTTATTCCGGGTCACAGATACGCAGTATTTT
TRBJ1-5,TRBD1,-,TRBV3-1/TRBV3-2,CASSLSGTGNGQPQHF,TGTGCCAGCAGCCTTTCCGGGACAGGGAACGGTCAGCCCCAGCATTTT
TRBJ1-4,-,-,TRBV27,CASSPVGAGGLEKLFF,TGTGCCAGCAGCCCCGTGGGGGCAGGCGGATTAGAAAAACTGTTTTTT
TRBJ2-7,TRBD1,-,TRBV6-6,CASSRSPDRVSYEQYF,TGTGCCAGCAGCCGGTCGCCGGACAGGGTGTCCTACGAGCAGTACTTC
TRBJ2-6,TRBD1,-,TRBV7-3,CASSPDRAGANVLTF,TGTGCCAGCAGCCCCGACAGGGCTGGGGCCAACGTCCTGACTTTC
TRBJ2-7,TRBD1,-,TRBV5-4,CASSSASGGTYEQYF,TGTGCCAGCAGCTCGGCGTCAGGGGGAACCTACGAGCAGTACTTC
TRBJ1-1,-,-,TRBV5-4,CASSLVPGTEAFF,TGTGCCAGCAGCTTGGTACCGGGCACTGAAGCTTTCTTT
TRBJ1-2,-,few,TRBV6-4,CASSDSSLFGYTF,TGTGCCAGCAGTGACTCGTCCCTTTTTGGCTACACCTTC
TRBJ1-1,TRBD1,-,TRBV6-1,CASSDRQGALNTEAFF,TGTGCCAGCAGTGATAGACAGGGTGCATTGAACACTGAAGCTTTCTTT
TRBJ1-6,-,few,TRBV11-2,CASSLESGNSPLHF,TGTGCCAGCAGCTTAGAGTCCGGGAATTCACCCCTCCACTTT
TRBJ1-2,-,-,TRBV29-1,CSVAGDRTTLSNYGYTF,TGCAGCGTAGCGGGTGACCGAACTACCCTAAGCAACTATGGCTACACCTTC
TRBJ1-3,TRBD1,-,TRBV4-1,CASSQVSGDRYRRNTIYF,TGCGCCAGCAGCCAAGTATCAGGGGACAGGTACAGGAGAAACACCATATATTTT
TRBJ2-1,-,-,TRBV5-1,CASSFAGESYNEQFF,TGCGCCAGCAGCTTTGCAGGGGAATCCTACAATGAGCAGTTCTTC
TRBJ2-2,TRBD2,once,TRBV24-1,CATSGSGVITGELFF,TGTGCCACCAGTGGTAGCGGGGTTATCACCGGGGAGCTGTTTTTT
TRBJ2-7,TRBD1,-,TRBV6-2/TRBV6-3,CASSYGTGTFSYEQYF,TGTGCCAGCAGTTACGGGACAGGCACTTTCTCCTACGAGCAGTACTTC
TRBJ1-1,-,-,TRBV5-4,CASSLGLNTEAFF,TGTGCCAGCAGCTTGGGGCTGAACACTGAAGCTTTCTTT
TRBJ1-1,-,-,TRBV29-1,CSVNPGGSMNTEAFF,TGCAGCGTCAATCCGGGGGGAAGCATGAACACTGAAGCTTTCTTT
TRBJ2-1,TRBD1,-,TRBV19,CASSSPGTAANNEQFF,TGTGCCAGTAGTTCTCCCGGGACAGCCGCGAACAATGAGCAGTTCTTC
TRBJ2-5,TRBD1,-,TRBV5-1,CASSLGTGQGETQYF,TGCGCCAGCAGCCTTGGGACAGGGCAGGGGGAGACCCAGTACTTC
TRBJ2-5,TRBD1,-,TRBV19,CASSGTGEYQETQYF,TGTGCCAGTAGTGGGACAGGAGAGTACCAAGAGACCCAGTACTTC